The entry below describes one T cell receptor beta chain. The entry originates in a study of blood T cell repertoires in COVID-19. Study processing details: Amplification of reference gene primers provided the estimated nucleated cell counts. Here immunoSEQ multiplex PCR was the method, and the copy in TCRdb shows in-frame clones only, minus some. V, J and clone size are taken as reported in that table, and D and trimming were inferred from the DNA itself. The repertoire consists of 400,000 to 550,000 clones, with around 88% occurring once and the leading ten covering approximately 4.3%. From germline, CDR1 is MNHEY and CDR2 SVGAGI. This CDR3 is 14 amino acids long. The germline V and J ends were trimmed by 0 bases and 4 bases, with 7 bases remaining between them.

Sequencing input: peripheral blood. This clonotype originated in a woman aged 30 to 39 with acute or convalescent COVID-19. The chain uses TRBV6-5 and TRBJ1-3; D remains unclear. The CDR3 region is CASSYSENGNTIYF. The CDR3 DNA follows: TGTGCCAGCAGTTACTCGGAGAACGGAAACACCATATATTTT.